This T cell receptor (beta chain) was obtained from a study of cytomegalovirus exposure and HLA in healthy donors. Sequencing was performed with immunoSEQ multiplex PCR; in TCRdb, only in-frame clones are kept and a portion is missing. The sample lists 150,000 to 180,000 clones; 65% to 90% were seen once. With regard to this clone: Its cognate antigen is unknown.

The CDR3 runs to 17 residues. In germline, CDR1 is SGHTA, CDR2 FQGTGA. The J segment lost 0 bases and the V segment lost 5 bases, leaving 10 bases of the junction unmatched. The approximately 120-subject validation cohort, separate from the roughly 700-subject first cohort, included the donors. General study points: Specificity of a few CMV-associated chains for CMV antigens was verified in vitro. High sensitivity and specificity were reportedly achieved when the classifier diagnosed cytomegalovirus status.

The clonotype was recovered from a man younger than 35 in good health and CMV-seropositive. Material for sequencing was PBMCs. This rearrangement joins TRBV7-3 to TRBJ2-3, with TRBD2 matching 8 bases. CDR3 in DNA: TGTGCCAGCAGCGCAAGCCTACTAGCGGTTAGCACAGATACGCAGTATTTT. Amino acid sequence: CASSASLLAVSTDTQYF.